This T cell receptor beta chain was profiled in a study of T cells expressing NK-cell markers. This CDR3 spans 12 amino acids. The germline V gene encodes CDR1 SGHVS and CDR2 FQNEAQ. TCRdb reprocessed the 5' RACE reads, keeping one entry per CDR3 protein, no DNA. In all, the sample yields over 350,000 distinct CDR3 sequences. The sample taken for sequencing was blood T cells: a sorted CD56 or NKG2C T cell subset, CD4+ or CD8+ T cells, or bulk PBMC T cells (not recorded which). This TCR came from a woman aged 45-59 years in good health. The V gene is TRBV7-8, the J gene TRBJ2-2. Here the CDR3 reads CASSPVAGELFF.